This T cell receptor (beta chain) comes out of a study of blood T cell repertoires in COVID-19. Study-wide background: Whether acute or convalescent, the COVID-19 samples came from the United States, Italy and Spain. Sample material is recorded as cDNA or gDNA derived from T cells, B-cell-depleted T cells, or PBMCs.

Per the original methods: Cell counts per sample came from amplifying reference gene primers. The protocol was immunoSEQ multiplex PCR, while the TCRdb copy is restricted to in-frame clones and leaves out a portion. V and J calls and clone size are as listed in that table; D and trimming were resolved from the DNA. The sample holds roughly 350,000 clones, approximately 89% seen once. The CDR3 contains 14 residues. From germline, CDR1 is SGHRS and CDR2 YFSETQ. The ends were cut back, 5 bases at V and 3 bases at J, with 13 bases in the middle. Sequenced: peripheral blood. The sequence was collected from a woman aged 18-29 years who had recovered from COVID-19. The rearrangement links TRBV5-1 to TRBJ2-3; D might be TRBD2 (5 bases). The CDR3 protein is CASSWAKRTDTQYF. Written as DNA, the CDR3 is TGCGCCAGCAGTTGGGCTAAGCGGACAGATACGCAGTATTTT.